Listed below are T cell receptor beta chains from one sample, sequenced in a study of blood T cell repertoires in COVID-19. Only in-frame clones appear in the TCRdb table, and some are missing; sequencing was by immunoSEQ multiplex PCR. The sample has 150,000 to 200,000 clones, around nine tenths seen once; the top ten hold roughly 3.4%. The specimen was peripheral blood. The receptors were gathered from a man aged 70 or older with acute or convalescent COVID-19. CDR3s include the opening cysteine and the closing phenylalanine or tryptophan.

v_call	j_call	cdr3_aa
TRBV5-1	TRBJ1-1	CASSLEGLGTEAFF
TRBV7-6	TRBJ2-2	CASTPGRPNTGELFF
TRBV5-1	TRBJ2-1	CASSPASGRSYNEQFF
TRBV5-1	TRBJ2-3	CASSFRQGGGDTQYF
TRBV6-1	TRBJ1-4	CASSGGEAGGSEKLFF
TRBV21-1	TRBJ1-6	CASSKVLVLHF
TRBV5-1	TRBJ2-2	CASSLVPGNTGELFF
TRBV19	TRBJ2-7	CASSPTPGSDPGEQYF
TRBV11-2	TRBJ2-2	CASSLWGANTGELFF
TRBV7-2	TRBJ1-4	CASSLGGTEGEKLFF
TRBV4-2	TRBJ2-7	CASSRARGVSSYEQYF
TRBV7-9	TRBJ2-1	CASSLEFAVEQFF
TRBV7-9	TRBJ2-5	CASSREAAAETQYF
TRBV10-3	TRBJ1-1	CAISQDRGIEAFF
TRBV5-1	TRBJ2-5	CASSPGTGGRETQYF
TRBV6-6	TRBJ1-5	CASSYYRDSNQPQHF
TRBV28	TRBJ1-2	CASSPGPEMTMGYTF
TRBV12-3/TRBV12-4	TRBJ1-3	CAFRRSGNTIYF
TRBV5-4	TRBJ2-4	CASSPDLFRKNIQYF
TRBV2	TRBJ2-7	CASTIKPAGRHYEQYF
TRBV27	TRBJ2-5	CASRPTIGGYQETQYF
TRBV5-8	TRBJ2-7	CASSLAFGTGGGYEQYF
TRBV5-6	TRBJ2-7	CASSLGTGGYEQYF
TRBV9	TRBJ2-3	CASSVAHRGRGSDTQYF
TRBV7-3	TRBJ2-1	CASSLTGGLEQFF
TRBV9	TRBJ1-3	CASSVGAGGNTIYF